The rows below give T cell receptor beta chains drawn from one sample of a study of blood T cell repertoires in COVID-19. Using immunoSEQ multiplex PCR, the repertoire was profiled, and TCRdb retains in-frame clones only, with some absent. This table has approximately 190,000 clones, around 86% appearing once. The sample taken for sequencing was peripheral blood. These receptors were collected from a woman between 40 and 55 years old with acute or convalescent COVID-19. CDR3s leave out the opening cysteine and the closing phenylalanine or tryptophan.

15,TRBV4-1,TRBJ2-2,ASSLGGGGGGTGELF
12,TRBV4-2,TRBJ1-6,ASSHGQNNSPLH
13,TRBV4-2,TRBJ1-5,ASSQDRNGPGPQH
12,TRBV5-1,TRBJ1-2,ASSLRQGTYGYT
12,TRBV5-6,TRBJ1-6,ASSFGTANSPLH
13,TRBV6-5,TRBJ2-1,ASRQLAGNFNEQF
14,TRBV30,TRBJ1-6,AWITGGAISRSPLH
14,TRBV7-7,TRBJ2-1,ASSLDAGKQFGEQF
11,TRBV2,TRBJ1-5,ASTGQLNQPQH
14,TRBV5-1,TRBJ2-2,ASTLLQGANTGELF
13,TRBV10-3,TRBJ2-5,AISEGQPSGETQY
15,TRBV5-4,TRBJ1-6,ASSPGGVQSYNSPLH
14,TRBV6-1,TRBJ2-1,ASSEGRRFSYNEQF
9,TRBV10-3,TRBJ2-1,AISDGSGGF
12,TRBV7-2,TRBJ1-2,ASSLLDRSDGYT
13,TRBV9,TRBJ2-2,ASSRRDLNTGELF
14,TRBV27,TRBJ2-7,ASTFEPGQGPYEQY
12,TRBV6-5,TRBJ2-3,ASSQGQGFYTQY
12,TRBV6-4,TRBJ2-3,ASSDSGDSDTQY